These 30 T cell receptor beta chains were sequenced from one sample in a study of T cells expressing NK-cell markers (dated by TCRdb to 2018 to 2021). Receptor amplification or capture employed 5' RACE. Sequencing took place on an Illumina HiSeq 2000. The reads went through TCRdb reprocessing, and each CDR3 protein sequence gets one entry with no DNA. This sample's listing comprises about 380,000 distinct CDR3 sequences. The ten largest clones add up to around 5.2% of the sample. The sample comprised blood T cells: a sorted CD56 or NKG2C T cell subset, CD4+ or CD8+ T cells, or bulk PBMC T cells (not recorded which). These TCRs come from a man aged 18-75 years in good health.

The rearrangement links TRBV7-2 to TRBJ1-1; with no DNA, the TCRdb D assignment of TRBD1 cannot be verified. The CDR3 contains 16 residues. Looked up from germline, CDR1 is SGHTA and CDR2 is FQGNSA. This CDR3 reads CASSLGSGGRNTEAFF. Full variable domain (missing parts from reference TRBV7-2 and TRBJ1-1): GAGVSQSPSNKVTEKGKDVELRCDPISGHTALYWYRQSLGQGLEFLIYFQGNSAPDKSGLPSDRFSAERTGGSVSTLTIQRTQQEDSAVYLCASSLGSGGRNTEAFFGQGTRLTVV.

The rearrangement joins TRBV5-5 to TRBJ2-3; TCRdb's assignment of TRBD1 cannot be checked, as there is no DNA. The germline CDR1 and CDR2 sequences are SGHKS and YYEKEE (reference sequence). The CDR3 is 16 amino acids. CDR3 in amino acids: CASGIVGGTSTDTQYF.

This chain connects TRBV10-3 to TRBJ2-5; TCRdb gives TRBD2 as the D gene, but with no DNA this cannot be confirmed. This CDR3 is built from 17 residues. Germline V gene data show CDR1 as ENHRY and CDR2 as SYGVKD. CDR3 amino acids: CAISGRPGTSGQETQYF.

The gene calls are TRBV6-2 or TRBV6-3 and TRBJ1-5; TCRdb lists TRBD1, though no DNA is available to test this call. The CDR3 is 14 residues long. Germline CDR1 and CDR2: MNHEY and SVGEGT. The CDR3 loop is CASSSDRGGQPQHF.

This chain links TRBV20-1 with TRBJ1-2; TCRdb outputs TRBD1, but without DNA this stays unchecked. The V gene's germline CDR1 is DFQATT and CDR2 SNEGSKA (reference sequence). The CDR3 extends over 14 amino acids. The CDR3 is CSARDPGTGGGYTF.

The CDR3 region is CASSEGDRLNEKLFF. The chain links TRBV7-9 to TRBJ1-4; TCRdb lists TRBD1, though no DNA is available to test this call. The CDR3 consists of 15 residues. CDR1 is SEHNR, CDR2 FQNEAQ, per germline (reference sequence).

This rearrangement joins TRBV7-4 to TRBJ2-3; checking the TCRdb D call of TRBD2 is not possible without DNA. The CDR3 runs 19 residues. Per germline, CDR1 SGHVT and CDR2 SQSDAQ. This CDR3 is CASSETSGGPQEGTDTQYF.

The J gene is TRBJ2-2, the V gene TRBV3-1; the D gene TCRdb calls, TRBD2, cannot be checked with no DNA. The CDR3 has 16 residues. Germline V gene lookup returns CDR1 LGHDT and CDR2 YNNKEL (reference sequence). This CDR3 reads CASSSGLAGIVGELFF.

The chain links TRBV29-1 to TRBJ1-2; TCRdb's D call of TRBD1 is untestable without DNA. The CDR3 consists of 11 residues. The germline gives CDR1 SQVTM, CDR2 ANQGSEA. CDR3 region: CSVRAGYGYTF.

This chain connects TRBV10-3 to TRBJ2-7; TCRdb reports TRBD2, a call that lacks DNA to check it against. Germline lookup yields CDR1 ENHRY and CDR2 SYGVKD. This CDR3 is built from 15 residues. CDR3 amino acids: CAIRREGDATYEQYF.

The rearrangement links TRBV25-1 to TRBJ1-1. CDR1 MGHDK and CDR2 SYGVNS come from the germline V gene. This CDR3 is built from 13 residues. CDR3 sequence reads: CASSGWVNTEAFF.

The chain uses TRBV15 and TRBJ2-5. The CDR3 is made up of 13 amino acids. Germline-derived CDR1 and CDR2 are LNHNV and YYDKDF (reference sequence). CDR3 protein: CATSRNRRETQYF.

The V and J genes are TRBV7-6 and TRBJ2-3; absent DNA, TCRdb's TRBD2 call cannot be checked. There are 16 residues in the CDR3. CDR1 SGHVS and CDR2 FNYEAQ come from the germline V gene. CDR3 sequence: CASSLGIAGARDTQYF.

The CDR3: CASTLQGSGANVLTF. The V gene is TRBV2, the J gene TRBJ2-6. The CDR3 covers 15 residues. Germline CDR1 SNHLY, CDR2 FYNNEI. Full variable domain (outside the CDR3, taken from reference TRBV2 and TRBJ2-6): EPEVTQTPSHQVTQMGQEVILRCVPISNHLYFYWYRQILGQKVEFLVSFYNNEISEKSEIFDDQFSVERPDGSNFTLKIRSTKLEDSAMYFCASTLQGSGANVLTFGAGSRLTVL.

The chain couples TRBV3-1 to TRBJ2-7; TCRdb proposes TRBD1, but this gene call is untestable without DNA. Germline V gene lookup returns CDR1 LGHDT and CDR2 YNNKEL (reference sequence). The CDR3 has 16 residues. CDR3 in amino acids: CASSQVGGPSSYEQYF.

The chain has TRBV10-3 and TRBJ1-2; lacking DNA, the TRBD1 call made by TCRdb goes unchecked. This CDR3 is 15 amino acids long. Germline CDR1 reads ENHRY; CDR2 reads SYGVKD. The CDR3 protein is CAISEDRINLYGYTF.

The rearrangement uses TRBV7-6 and TRBJ2-3; as DNA is missing, the TRBD2 call by TCRdb cannot be tested. This CDR3 has 16 amino acids. Per germline, CDR1 SGHVS and CDR2 FNYEAQ. The CDR3 protein is CASSRRSGGLTDTQYF. Combining the CDR3 with reference TRBV7-6 and TRBJ2-3 gives the whole variable domain GAGVSQSPRYKVTKRGQDVALRCDPISGHVSLYWYRQALGQGPEFLTYFNYEAQQDKSGLPNDRFSAERPEGSISTLTIQRTEQRDSAMYRCASSRRSGGLTDTQYFGPGTRLTVL.

This chain links TRBV11-1 with TRBJ2-7. The CDR3 spans 11 residues. The V gene's germline CDR1 is SGHAT and CDR2 FQDESV (reference sequence). The CDR3: CASSEVYEQYF.

The chain links TRBV9 to TRBJ2-2; TCRdb's D call of TRBD2 is untestable without DNA. The CDR3 totals 15 residues. Germline lookup yields CDR1 SGDLS and CDR2 YYNGEE. The CDR3 reads CASSKGRAGTGELFF.

J is TRBJ1-6 and V is TRBV20-1; TCRdb picks TRBD1, but there is no DNA to check that call. The V gene's germline CDR1 is DFQATT and CDR2 SNEGSKA (reference sequence). This CDR3 contains 14 residues. CDR3 loop: CSARKSGYRSPLHF.

The chain joins TRBV7-9 to TRBJ1-3; TCRdb reports TRBD1, a call that lacks DNA to check it against. Per the germline V gene, CDR1 is SEHNR and CDR2 is FQNEAQ (reference sequence). This CDR3 region has 16 residues. The CDR3 sequence: CASSEAGTGFGNTIYF.

CDR3 sequence reads: CASSPLGLKSTDTQYF. V is TRBV18 and J is TRBJ2-3; TCRdb lists TRBD2, though no DNA is available to test this call. CDR3 length: 16 residues. Germline V lookup: CDR1 KGHSH, CDR2 LQKENI.

V gene TRBV29-1 combines with J gene TRBJ2-5; without DNA, the TCRdb call of TRBD2 cannot be checked. The CDR3 consists of 14 residues. Germline-derived CDR1 and CDR2 are SQVTM and ANQGSEA. The CDR3 loop is CSAEGAGGPETQYF.

The V call is TRBV5-1, the J call TRBJ2-5; TCRdb proposes TRBD1, but this gene call is untestable without DNA. The CDR3 covers 14 residues. Per germline, CDR1 SGHRS and CDR2 YFSETQ. The CDR3: CASSRQGLRETQYF.

The J gene is TRBJ2-1, the V gene TRBV4-1; lacking DNA, the TRBD1 call made by TCRdb goes unchecked. Per germline, CDR1 MGHRA and CDR2 YSYEKL. The CDR3 contains 17 residues. CDR3 loop: CASSRTGGTLNYNEQFF.

This rearrangement joins TRBV19 to TRBJ1-2; with no DNA, the TCRdb D assignment of TRBD1 cannot be verified. In germline, CDR1 is LNHDA, CDR2 SQIVND (reference sequence). This CDR3 has 17 amino acids. The CDR3 region is CASSFGDRTPVNYGYTF.

The CDR3 loop is CASTLSAGALSGELFF. The chain combines TRBV5-1 with TRBJ2-2; TCRdb calls TRBD1, which cannot be checked without DNA. This CDR3 region has 16 residues. CDR1 is SGHRS, CDR2 YFSETQ, per germline.

The V and J genes are TRBV4-1 and TRBJ2-3; absent DNA, TCRdb's TRBD2 call cannot be checked. The CDR3 loop spans 17 amino acids. The germline gives CDR1 MGHRA, CDR2 YSYEKL. The CDR3 loop reads CASSQGWTQKSTDTQYF.

V usage is TRBV5-1 and J usage is TRBJ2-1; the D gene TCRdb calls, TRBD1, cannot be checked with no DNA. The V gene's germline CDR1 is SGHRS and CDR2 YFSETQ. The length of the CDR3 is 14 residues. The CDR3 region is CASSTGQIYNEQFF.

The chain recombines TRBV3-1 with TRBJ2-7. There are 14 residues in the CDR3. CDR1 and CDR2 from the germline V gene are LGHDT and YNNKEL (reference sequence). Here the CDR3 reads CASSHGVSSYEQYF.